These 28 T cell receptor beta chains were sequenced from one sample in a study of T cells in localized non-small cell lung cancer. Assay used: immunoSEQ multiplex PCR; TCRdb lists only in-frame clones, some missing. The sample carries tens of thousands of clones, roughly 88% recorded once. This material consisted of peripheral blood mononuclear cells, taken before any cancer treatment. The receptors originated from a man aged 35-75 years with stage III lung adenocarcinoma.

The gene calls are TRBV19 and TRBJ2-7; 12 bases match TRBD2. Germline V gene lookup returns CDR1 LNHDA and CDR2 SQIVND (reference sequence). This CDR3 is 15 amino acids long. The V and J ends lost 3 bases and 4 bases, in that order; junction bases with no gene match: 4. This chain's CDR3 is CASSMTSGSMYEQYF. The CDR3 nucleotides are TGTGCCAGTAGTATGACTAGCGGGAGCATGTACGAGCAGTACTTC.

The rearrangement links TRBV6-1 to TRBJ1-5, with D uncertain. V lost 1 base, J lost 4 bases, and 5 bases lay in between. This CDR3 contains 13 residues. Per germline, CDR1 MNHNS and CDR2 SASEGT. This CDR3 is CASSEDPNQPQHF. CDR3 coding DNA: TGTGCCAGCAGTGAAGACCCTAATCAGCCCCAGCATTTT.

The rearrangement uses TRBV10-2 and TRBJ2-7; D not resolved. Looked up from germline, CDR1 is WSHSY and CDR2 is SAAADI. The CDR3 consists of 13 residues. V shed 3 bases and J shed 2 bases, with 8 bases lying between them. CDR3 protein: CASSDNSAYEQYF. CDR3 coding DNA: TGCGCCAGCAGTGATAACAGCGCCTACGAGCAGTACTTC.

This chain connects TRBV19 to TRBJ2-7, with D uncertain. CDR3 length: 16 amino acids. Germline V gene sequence: CDR1 LNHDA, CDR2 SQIVND (reference sequence). V was clipped by 4 bases and J by 1 base, with 17 bases between them. CDR3 nucleotide sequence: TGTGCCAGTAGTAGGCTCACCTTACCATCTTCCTACGAGCAGTACTTC. Protein product: CASSRLTLPSSYEQYF. Full variable domain (missing parts from reference TRBV19 and TRBJ2-7): DGGITQSPKYLFRKEGQNVTLSCEQNLNHDAMYWYRQDPGQGLRLIYYSQIVNDFQKGDIAEGYSVSREKKESFPLTVTSAQKNPTAFYLCASSRLTLPSSYEQYFGPGTRLTVT.

The rearrangement joins TRBV7-8 to TRBJ2-2, with a tentative D call TRBD2 (6 bases). The germline V and J ends were trimmed by 6 bases and 5 bases, with 13 bases remaining between them. From germline, CDR1 is SGHVS and CDR2 FQNEAQ. CDR3 length: 14 residues. The CDR3: CASSYSGPTGELFF. In DNA form, the CDR3 reads TGTGCCAGCAGTTATAGCGGTCCAACCGGGGAGCTGTTTTTT. Together with reference TRBV7-8 and TRBJ2-2, the CDR3 gives the full variable domain: GAGVSQSPRYKVAKRGQDVALRCDPISGHVSLFWYQQALGQGPEFLTYFQNEAQLDKSGLPSDRFFAERPEGSVSTLKIQRTQQEDSAVYLCASSYSGPTGELFFGEGSRLTVL.

The V gene is TRBV6-1, the J gene TRBJ1-1; D remains unclear. Trimming took 6 bases from V and 0 from J, leaving 8 bases between them. Looked up from germline, CDR1 is MNHNS and CDR2 is SASEGT. There are 13 residues in the CDR3. The DNA of the CDR3 is TGTGCCAGCAGCTCCTCGGTGAACACTGAAGCTTTCTTT. Translated: CASSSSVNTEAFF.

The chain has TRBV29-1 and TRBJ1-2; TRBD1 agrees at 12 bases. Germline lookup yields CDR1 SQVTM and CDR2 ANQGSEA. The CDR3 has 13 residues. Trimming cost V 6 bases and J 8 bases; bases outside gene matches: 7. Here the CDR3 reads CSVDTGTGGGYTF. For the CDR3, the DNA is TGCAGCGTGGACACCGGGACAGGGGGCGGCTACACCTTC.

V usage is TRBV12-5 and J usage is TRBJ2-1, with a possible D match to TRBD2 (5 bases). The V end lost 6 bases, the J end lost 12 bases, and 18 bases lay between the germline ends. The CDR3 is 13 residues long. The germline V gene has CDR1 LGHNT and CDR2 FRNRAP. The DNA for the CDR3 is TGTGCTAGTGGCCCCCGGGGTGGGATTCGGCAGTTCTTC. This gives the protein CASGPRGGIRQFF.

The V call is TRBV4-2, the J call TRBJ1-2; D is ambiguous. CDR1 is LGHNA, CDR2 YNFKEQ, per germline. The CDR3 length is 15 residues. Between the trimmed V and J ends, which lost 0 bases and 4 bases, there was a span of 12 bases. In nucleotides, the CDR3 is TGTGCCAGCAGCCAAGATCCGACGGATTTCTATGGCTACACCTTC. Its protein is CASSQDPTDFYGYTF.

The chain has TRBV30 and TRBJ1-2; the D gene is possibly TRBD1 (5 bases). Germline CDR1 and CDR2: GTSNPN and SVGIG (reference sequence). CDR3 length: 15 amino acids. Trimming took 4 bases from V and 2 from J, leaving 17 bases between them. The CDR3 coding sequence is TGTGCCTGGACCCCCGGGGGAGGGAACAACTATGGCTACACCTTC. This encodes CAWTPGGGNNYGYTF.

The chain joins TRBV14 to TRBJ2-3; unclear D gene. Trimming pared 4 bases from V and 3 bases from J, leaving 8 bases between. Germline V gene data show CDR1 as SGHDN and CDR2 as FVKESK. The CDR3 is made up of 13 amino acids. The CDR3 is CASSLASTDTQYF. DNA for the CDR3: TGTGCCAGCAGCCTGGCCTCGACAGATACGCAGTATTTT.

The chain links TRBV7-3 to TRBJ2-1; 12 bases map to TRBD1. This CDR3 has 15 residues. V dropped 0 bases and J dropped 9; count of bases not matched to a gene: 3. Looked up from germline, CDR1 is SGHTA and CDR2 is FQGTGA. The CDR3 nucleotides are TGTGCCAGCAGCTTAACGGGACAGGGGGCGTTTGAGCAGTTCTTC. This sequence encodes CASSLTGQGAFEQFF.

V is TRBV10-2 and J is TRBJ1-5, with D unresolved. V gave up 4 bases and J gave up 8 bases, with 12 bases separating them. The CDR3 extends over 13 amino acids. Per the germline V gene, CDR1 is WSHSY and CDR2 is SAAADI. CDR3 DNA: TGCGCCAGCAGTGTAACGGGGAATAAGCCCCAGCATTTT. Its protein is CASSVTGNKPQHF.

The chain joins TRBV14 to TRBJ1-2, with unresolved D. The CDR3 is made up of 16 amino acids. Germline assignment: CDR1 SGHDN and CDR2 FVKESK. Trimming took 4 bases from V and 1 from J, leaving 16 bases between them. The DNA of the CDR3 is TGTGCCAGCAGCCCTGACGGTCGGATACATAACTATGGCTACACCTTC. Translation gives CASSPDGRIHNYGYTF. The full variable domain, with the rest looked up from reference TRBV14 and TRBJ1-2, is EAGVTQFPSHSVIEKGQTVTLRCDPISGHDNLYWYRRVMGKEIKFLLHFVKESKQDESGMPNNRFLAERTGGTYSTLKVQPAELEDSGVYFCASSPDGRIHNYGYTFGSGTRLTVV.

V gene TRBV18 combines with J gene TRBJ2-7; 10 bases line up with TRBD1. With V trimmed by 6 bases and J by 4 bases, 9 bases remained unmatched. Germline V gives CDR1 KGHSH, CDR2 LQKENI. The CDR3 totals 15 residues. The DNA for the CDR3 is TGTGCCAGCTCCCCCGGGACAGGGGATTTTTACGAGCAGTACTTC. Translation gives CASSPGTGDFYEQYF.

The genes are TRBV27 and TRBJ2-7; D possibly matches TRBD1 or TRBD2 (5 bases each). The germline V and J ends were trimmed by 5 bases and 5 bases, with 16 bases remaining between them. This CDR3 spans 14 amino acids. Germline V lookup: CDR1 MNHEY, CDR2 SMNVEV (reference sequence). The CDR3 sequence is CASSRDGPYDEQYF. In nucleotides, the CDR3 is TGTGCCAGCAGTAGGGACGGACCATATGACGAGCAGTACTTC.

V is TRBV19 and J is TRBJ1-1; D is undetermined. This CDR3 has 12 amino acids. Germline V lookup: CDR1 LNHDA, CDR2 SQIVND (reference sequence). Between the trimmed V and J ends, which lost 2 bases and 4 bases, there was a span of 5 bases. The CDR3 coding sequence is TGTGCCAGTAGTATATATGGCACTGAAGCTTTCTTT. It specifies CASSIYGTEAFF.

This chain links TRBV7-8 with TRBJ2-2, with a possible D match to TRBD2 (5 bases). Looked up from germline, CDR1 is SGHVS and CDR2 is FQNEAQ. V dropped 1 base and J dropped 5 bases, with 14 bases sitting between them. The CDR3 is 16 residues long. CDR3 DNA: TGTGCCAGCAGCTTAGGGGCCAATAGAGGGACCGGGGAGCTGTTTTTT. Encoded protein: CASSLGANRGTGELFF.

CDR3 DNA: TGTGCCATCAGTGACAGGGCTGGAAACACCATATATTTT. This codes for CAISDRAGNTIYF. This chain joins TRBV10-3 and TRBJ1-3; TRBD1 might be the D (5 bases). The V gene's germline CDR1 is ENHRY and CDR2 SYGVKD. This CDR3 has 13 residues. V was clipped by 3 bases and J by 2 bases, with 5 bases between them.

A single count supports this clone. The chain employs TRBV7-6 and TRBJ2-7; unclear D gene. The CDR3 is 14 residues long. V was shortened by 2 bases and J by 1 base, with 9 bases between the two germline ends. Germline-derived CDR1 and CDR2 are SGHVS and FNYEAQ. The DNA of the CDR3 is TGTGCCAGCAGCTTAAGCCAAGGTTCCTACGAGCAGTACTTC. Protein: CASSLSQGSYEQYF.

The chain is built from TRBV7-2 and TRBJ1-6, with TRBD1 identical over 7 bases. The ends lost 10 bases at V and 5 bases at J; junction bases unmatched: 11. This CDR3 is built from 15 residues. Germline CDR1 SGHTA, CDR2 FQGNSA. DNA for the CDR3: TGTGCCACACGAGTCGGGCAGGGGGATAATTCACCCCTCCACTTT. This encodes CATRVGQGDNSPLHF.

The V gene is TRBV6-4, the J gene TRBJ2-3; no firm D call. Trimming pared 0 bases from V and 0 bases from J, leaving 10 bases between. In germline, CDR1 is MRHNA, CDR2 SNTAGT. The CDR3 is made up of 16 amino acids. CDR3 in DNA: TGTGCCAGCAGTGACTCAATGGGCGGAAGCACAGATACGCAGTATTTT. Its protein is CASSDSMGGSTDTQYF.

The genes are TRBV13 and TRBJ1-1; D uncertain. The CDR3 is made up of 15 amino acids. V dropped 3 bases and J dropped 0 bases, with 11 bases sitting between them. Germline V gene lookup returns CDR1 PRHDT and CDR2 FYEKMQ (reference sequence). Here the CDR3 reads CASSFMGSMNTEAFF. In DNA, the CDR3 is TGTGCCAGCAGCTTTATGGGCAGCATGAACACTGAAGCTTTCTTT.

The chain is built from TRBV2 and TRBJ2-2; tentatively, D is TRBD1 or TRBD2 (5 bases each). V gave up 2 bases and J gave up 7 bases, with 14 bases separating them. CDR1 is SNHLY and CDR2 is FYNNEI in the germline V gene. CDR3 length: 15 residues. In DNA form, the CDR3 reads TGTGCCAGCAGTGAACAGGGAGCAAGAAGCGGGGAGCTGTTTTTT. It yields the protein CASSEQGARSGELFF.

This clone was seen a single time. J is TRBJ2-3 and V is TRBV19, with a tentative D call TRBD2 (6 bases). The CDR3 is made up of 15 amino acids. Trimming removed 3 bases at V and 2 bases at J, with 12 bases between. Germline values: CDR1 LNHDA, CDR2 SQIVND (reference sequence). CDR3 loop: CASSMTAGNTDTQYF. CDR3 nucleotides: TGTGCCAGTAGTATGACGGCGGGGAACACAGATACGCAGTATTTT.

The V and J genes are TRBV11-1 and TRBJ2-5; D might be TRBD2 (6 bases). Looked up from germline, CDR1 is SGHAT and CDR2 is FQDESV (reference sequence). V lost 1 base and J 1 base, leaving 7 bases between the germline ends. There are 14 residues in the CDR3. CDR3 in amino acids: CASSLDGGQETQYF. Written as DNA, the CDR3 is TGTGCCAGCAGCTTAGACGGGGGCCAAGAGACCCAGTACTTC.

The V call is TRBV11-2, the J call TRBJ1-4, with D hard to call. The V gene lost 5 bases and the J gene lost 7 bases, with 14 bases spanning the gap. Germline V gives CDR1 SGHAT, CDR2 FQNNGV. The CDR3 is 14 residues long. For the CDR3, the DNA is TGTGCCAGCAGCCGGGAACTCCTGGGTGAAAAACTGTTTTTT. This translates into CASSRELLGEKLFF.

This clone was observed a handful of times. The chain joins TRBV5-4 to TRBJ1-5, with D maybe TRBD1 (6 bases). V lost 3 bases, J lost 6 bases, and 10 bases lay in between. Germline values: CDR1 SGHNT, CDR2 YYREEE (reference sequence). This CDR3 has 13 residues. CDR3 sequence (DNA): TGTGCCAGCAGCTCCACAGGGAGTCAGCCCCAGCATTTT. Translated, it gives CASSSTGSQPQHF.